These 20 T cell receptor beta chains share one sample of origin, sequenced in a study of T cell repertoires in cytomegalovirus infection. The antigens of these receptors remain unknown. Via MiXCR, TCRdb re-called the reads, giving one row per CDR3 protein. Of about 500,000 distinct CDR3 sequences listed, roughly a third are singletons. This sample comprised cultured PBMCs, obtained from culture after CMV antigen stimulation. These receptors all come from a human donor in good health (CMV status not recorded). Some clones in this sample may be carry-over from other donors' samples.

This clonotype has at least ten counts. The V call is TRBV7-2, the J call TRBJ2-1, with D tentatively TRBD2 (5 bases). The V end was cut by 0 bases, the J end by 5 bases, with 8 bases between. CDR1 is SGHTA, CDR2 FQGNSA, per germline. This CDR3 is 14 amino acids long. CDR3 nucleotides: TGTGCCAGCAGCTTAGCGACGGGAAACAATGAGCAGTTCTTC. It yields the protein CASSLATGNNEQFF.

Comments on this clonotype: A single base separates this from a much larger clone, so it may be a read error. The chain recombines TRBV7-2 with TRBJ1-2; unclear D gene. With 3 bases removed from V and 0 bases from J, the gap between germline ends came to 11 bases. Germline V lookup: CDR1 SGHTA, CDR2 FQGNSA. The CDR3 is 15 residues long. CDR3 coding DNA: TGTGCCAGCAGCTTCGCACAGTTATCTAACTATGGCTACACCTTC. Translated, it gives CASSFAQLSNYGYTF.

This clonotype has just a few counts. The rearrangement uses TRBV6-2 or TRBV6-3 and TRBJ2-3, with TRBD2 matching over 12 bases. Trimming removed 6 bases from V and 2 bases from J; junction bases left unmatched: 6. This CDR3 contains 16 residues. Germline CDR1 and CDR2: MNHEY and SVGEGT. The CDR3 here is CASRRRLAGDTDTQYF. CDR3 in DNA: TGTGCCAGCAGACGCCGACTAGCGGGAGACACAGATACGCAGTATTTT.

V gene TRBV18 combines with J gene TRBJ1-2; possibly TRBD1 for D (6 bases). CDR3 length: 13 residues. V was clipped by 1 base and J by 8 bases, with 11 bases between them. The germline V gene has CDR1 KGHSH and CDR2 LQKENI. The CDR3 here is CASSPLAGEGYTF. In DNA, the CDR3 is TGTGCCAGCTCACCACTGGCAGGGGAAGGCTACACCTTC.

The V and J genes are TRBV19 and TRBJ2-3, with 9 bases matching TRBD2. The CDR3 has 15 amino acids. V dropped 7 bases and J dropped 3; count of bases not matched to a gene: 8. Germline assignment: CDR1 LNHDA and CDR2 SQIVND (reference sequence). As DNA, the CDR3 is TGTGCCAGTAAAGGGTCTCTAGCGGGAACAGATACGCAGTATTTT. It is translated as CASKGSLAGTDTQYF.

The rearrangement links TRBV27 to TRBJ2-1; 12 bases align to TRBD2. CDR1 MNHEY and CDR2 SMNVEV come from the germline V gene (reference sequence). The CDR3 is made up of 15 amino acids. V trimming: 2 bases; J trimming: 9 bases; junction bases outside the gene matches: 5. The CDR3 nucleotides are TGTGCCAGCAGTTTAAGGGCTAGCGGGAGGGGTGAGCAGTTCTTC. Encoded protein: CASSLRASGRGEQFF.

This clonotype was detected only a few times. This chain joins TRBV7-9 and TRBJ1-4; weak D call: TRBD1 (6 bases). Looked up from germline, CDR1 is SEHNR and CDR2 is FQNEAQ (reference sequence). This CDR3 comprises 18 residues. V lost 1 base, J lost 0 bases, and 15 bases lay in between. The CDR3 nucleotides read TGTGCCAGCAGCTTAGACCTACAGGGACGGTCAACTAATGAAAAACTGTTTTTT. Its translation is CASSLDLQGRSTNEKLFF. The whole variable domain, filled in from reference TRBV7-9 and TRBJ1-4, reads DTGVSQNPRHKITKRGQNVTFRCDPISEHNRLYWYRQTLGQGPEFLTYFQNEAQLEKSRLLSDRFSAERPKGSFSTLEIQRTEQGDSAMYLCASSLDLQGRSTNEKLFFGSGTQLSVL.

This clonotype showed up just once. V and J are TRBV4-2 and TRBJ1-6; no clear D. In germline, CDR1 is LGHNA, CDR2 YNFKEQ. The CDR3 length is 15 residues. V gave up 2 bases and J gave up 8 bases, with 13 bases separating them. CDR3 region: CASSQFLGKDSPLHF. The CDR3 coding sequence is TGTGCCAGCAGCCAATTTTTAGGGAAGGATTCACCCCTCCACTTT.

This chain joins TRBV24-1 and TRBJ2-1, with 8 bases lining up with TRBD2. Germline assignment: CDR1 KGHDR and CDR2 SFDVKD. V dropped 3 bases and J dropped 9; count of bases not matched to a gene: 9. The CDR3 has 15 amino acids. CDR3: CATSDPGLDITEQFF. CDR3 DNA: TGTGCCACCAGTGATCCGGGACTAGATATTACTGAGCAGTTCTTC.

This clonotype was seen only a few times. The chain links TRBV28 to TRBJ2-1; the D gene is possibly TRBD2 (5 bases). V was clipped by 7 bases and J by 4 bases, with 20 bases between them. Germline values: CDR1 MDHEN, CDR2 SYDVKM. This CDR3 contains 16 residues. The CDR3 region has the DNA TGTGCCAGCATCCCCCCCCGGGGTACGGAGTACAATGAGCAGTTCTTC. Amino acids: CASIPPRGTEYNEQFF.

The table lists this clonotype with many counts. The CDR3 reads CASSLSGSNEKLFF. CDR3 bases: TGTGCCAGCAGCTTGTCCGGGAGTAATGAAAAACTGTTTTTT. The chain uses TRBV7-2 and TRBJ1-4, with D uncertain. The V gene's germline CDR1 is SGHTA and CDR2 FQGNSA. This CDR3 has 14 amino acids. Trimming cost V 3 bases and J 4 bases, with 9 bases left between them.

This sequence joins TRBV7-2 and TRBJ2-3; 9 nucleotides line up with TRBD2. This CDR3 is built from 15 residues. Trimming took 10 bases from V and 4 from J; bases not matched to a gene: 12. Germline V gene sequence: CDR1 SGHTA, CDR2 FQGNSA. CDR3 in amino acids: CATTPGTSRADTQYF. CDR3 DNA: TGTGCCACAACTCCCGGGACTAGCCGCGCAGATACGCAGTATTTT.

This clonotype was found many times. CDR3 region: CASSRASAPREDHEQFF. The CDR3, as DNA: TGTGCCAGCAGCCGCGCTTCTGCCCCCCGGGAGGACCATGAGCAGTTCTTC. The rearrangement joins TRBV7-8 to TRBJ2-1; 7 bases are shared with TRBD2. The ends lost 5 bases at V and 8 bases at J; junction bases unmatched: 18. The germline V gene has CDR1 SGHVS and CDR2 FQNEAQ. The CDR3 has 17 amino acids.

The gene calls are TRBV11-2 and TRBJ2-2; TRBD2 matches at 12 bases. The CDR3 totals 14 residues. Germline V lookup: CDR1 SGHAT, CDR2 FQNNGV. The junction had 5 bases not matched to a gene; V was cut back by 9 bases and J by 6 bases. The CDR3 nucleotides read TGTGCCAGGAGACTAGCGGGGGTGTCCGGGGAGCTGTTTTTT. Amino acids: CARRLAGVSGELFF.

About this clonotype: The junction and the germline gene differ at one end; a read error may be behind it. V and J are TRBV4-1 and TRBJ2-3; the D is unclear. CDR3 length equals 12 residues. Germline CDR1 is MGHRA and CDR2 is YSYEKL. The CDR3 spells CASSQVEDTQYF. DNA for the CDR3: TGTGCCAGCAGCCAAGTCGAAGATACGCAGTATTTT.

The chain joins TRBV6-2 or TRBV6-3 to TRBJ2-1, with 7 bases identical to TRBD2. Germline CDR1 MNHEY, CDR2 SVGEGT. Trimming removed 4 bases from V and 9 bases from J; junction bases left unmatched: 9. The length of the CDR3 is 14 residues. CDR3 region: CASSFGTTFGEQFF. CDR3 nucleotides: TGTGCCAGCAGTTTTGGGACTACTTTTGGTGAGCAGTTCTTC.

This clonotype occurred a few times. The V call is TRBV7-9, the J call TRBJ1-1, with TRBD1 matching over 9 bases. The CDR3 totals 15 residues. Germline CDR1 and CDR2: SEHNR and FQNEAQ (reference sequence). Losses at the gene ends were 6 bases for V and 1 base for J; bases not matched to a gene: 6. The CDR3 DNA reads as TGTGCCAGCAGGGACAGGGGTTTTCGGAACACTGAAGCTTTCTTT. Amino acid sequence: CASRDRGFRNTEAFF.

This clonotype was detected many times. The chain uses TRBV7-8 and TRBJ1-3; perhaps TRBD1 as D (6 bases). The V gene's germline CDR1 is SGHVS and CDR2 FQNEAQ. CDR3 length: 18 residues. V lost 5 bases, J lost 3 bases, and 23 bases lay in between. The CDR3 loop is CASSPRVRAQGSGNTIYF. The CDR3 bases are TGTGCCAGCAGCCCCCGCGTGAGGGCACAGGGTAGTGGAAACACCATATATTTT.

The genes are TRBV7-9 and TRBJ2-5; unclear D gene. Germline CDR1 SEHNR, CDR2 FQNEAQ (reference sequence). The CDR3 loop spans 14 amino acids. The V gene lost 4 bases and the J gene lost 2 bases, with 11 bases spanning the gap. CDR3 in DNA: TGTGCCAGCAGCTCGAGGATCCAGCAAGAGACCCAGTACTTC. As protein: CASSSRIQQETQYF.

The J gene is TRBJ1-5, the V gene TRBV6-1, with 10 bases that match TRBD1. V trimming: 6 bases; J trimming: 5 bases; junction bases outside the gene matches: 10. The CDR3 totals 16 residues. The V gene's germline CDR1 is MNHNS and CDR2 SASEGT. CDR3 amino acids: CASRATGTGVDQPQHF. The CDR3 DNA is TGTGCCAGCAGAGCGACCGGGACAGGGGTTGATCAGCCCCAGCATTTT.